This T cell receptor (beta chain) was captured by sequencing in a study of control samples from healthy donors and cancer patients. Trimming removed 5 bases from V and 0 bases from J, with 14 bases in between. This CDR3 region has 15 residues. Per germline, CDR1 MNHEY and CDR2 SVGAGI. The data were produced by immunoSEQ multiplex PCR, yet TCRdb's version contains in-frame clones alone and is incomplete. The sample has about 75,000 clones, roughly 94% seen once; the top ten hold roughly 6.1%. This chain links TRBV6-5 with TRBJ2-7; either TRBD1 or TRBD2 may fit D (5 bases each). The sequence derives from a woman in her thirties or forties in good health. Sequenced sample: blood. DNA for the CDR3: TGTGCCAGCAGTAAGCCGGGACCCCTCTCCTACGAGCAGTACTTC. Its protein is CASSKPGPLSYEQYF.